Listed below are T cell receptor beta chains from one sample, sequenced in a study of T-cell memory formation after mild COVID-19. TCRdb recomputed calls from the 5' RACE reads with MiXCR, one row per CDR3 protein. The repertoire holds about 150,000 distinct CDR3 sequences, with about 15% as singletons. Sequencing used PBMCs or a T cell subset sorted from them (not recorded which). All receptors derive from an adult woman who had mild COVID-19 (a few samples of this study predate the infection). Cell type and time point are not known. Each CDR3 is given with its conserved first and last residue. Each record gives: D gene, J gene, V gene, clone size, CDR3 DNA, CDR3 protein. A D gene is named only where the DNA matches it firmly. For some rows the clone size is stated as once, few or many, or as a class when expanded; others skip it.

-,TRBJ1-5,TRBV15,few,TGTGCCACCAGCAGATCAAGACAACAGGGAGACAATCAGCCCCAGCATTTT,CATSRSRQQGDNQPQHF
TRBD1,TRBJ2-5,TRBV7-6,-,TGTGCCAGCAGCCCGGGACAGCCACAAGAGACCCAGTACTTC,CASSPGQPQETQYF
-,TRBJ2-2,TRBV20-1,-,TGCAGTGCTAGTCGGACGGTGAACACCGGGGAGCTGTTTTTT,CSASRTVNTGELFF
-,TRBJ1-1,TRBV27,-,TGTGCCAGCAGTTTAGGGACGGTGAACACTGAAGCTTTCTTT,CASSLGTVNTEAFF
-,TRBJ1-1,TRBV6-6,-,TGTGCCAGCAGTTACTCAACGGGTTATGAAGCTTTCTTT,CASSYSTGYEAFF
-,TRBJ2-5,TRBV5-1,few,TGCGCCAGCAGCTTCGCCCCCGAGGTGGCCCAGTACTTC,CASSFAPEVAQYF
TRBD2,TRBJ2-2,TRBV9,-,TGTGCCAGCAGCGTAGGTAGTAGCGGGAGGAACACCGGGGAGCTGTTTTTT,CASSVGSSGRNTGELFF
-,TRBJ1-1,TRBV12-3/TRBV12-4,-,TGTGCCAGCAGTTTCGGCAGCGACGGCTCTGAAGCTTTCTTT,CASSFGSDGSEAFF
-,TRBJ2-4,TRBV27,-,TGTGCCAGCAGGGCCGTAGGGGGCATTCAGTACTTC,CASRAVGGIQYF
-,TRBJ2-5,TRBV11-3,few,TGTGCCAGCAGCTTAGGGACCAGCGTCCAAAGAGAGACCCAGTACTTC,CASSLGTSVQRETQYF
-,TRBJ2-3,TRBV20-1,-,TGCAGTGCCGGGACCGCTTTAGGCACAGATACGCAGTATTTT,CSAGTALGTDTQYF
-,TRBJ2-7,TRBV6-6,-,TGTGCCGTGGGCTACCCCTCCGAGCAGTACTTC,CAVGYPSEQYF
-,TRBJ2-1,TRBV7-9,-,TGTGCCAGCAAGCCCCTTGCCGGGACCCCTTCGCCCAATGAGCAGTTCTTC,CASKPLAGTPSPNEQFF
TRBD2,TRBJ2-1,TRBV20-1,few,TGCAGTGCTAGATCGACTAGCGGGAGTGTCTATGAGCAGTTCTTC,CSARSTSGSVYEQFF
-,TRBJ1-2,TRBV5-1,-,TGCGCCAGCAGCTTGGACAGGGAAGGAACCTATGGCTACACCTTC,CASSLDREGTYGYTF
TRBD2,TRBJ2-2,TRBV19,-,TGTGCCAGTAGTCTCAGTCGGGGGGAGGCCGGGGAGCTGTTTTTT,CASSLSRGEAGELFF
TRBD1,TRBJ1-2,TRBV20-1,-,TGCAGTGCTAGCAGGCAGGGGACAGGGGGACGGAATGGCTACACCTTC,CSASRQGTGGRNGYTF
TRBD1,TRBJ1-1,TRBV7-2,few,TGTGCCAGCAGCTTAGGGACAGGAATAAACACTGAAGCTTTCTTT,CASSLGTGINTEAFF
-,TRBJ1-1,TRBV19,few,TGTGCCAGTAGTACCTTTGGGTACACTGAAGCTTTCTTT,CASSTFGYTEAFF
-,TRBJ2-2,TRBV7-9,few,TGTGCCAGCAGACCACCCGGGGGAGGCACCGGGGAGCTGTTTTTT,CASRPPGGGTGELFF
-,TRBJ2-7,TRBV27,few,TGTGCCAGCAGTCTTGTAGGGACCATCGGCTACGAGCAGTACTTC,CASSLVGTIGYEQYF
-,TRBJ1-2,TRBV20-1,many,TGCAGTGCTAGCGGGAACAGTGGCTACACCTTC,CSASGNSGYTF
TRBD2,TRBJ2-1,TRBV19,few,TGTGCCAGTAGGAGTAGCGGGGGGAAGTCCTACAATGAGCAGTTCTTC,CASRSSGGKSYNEQFF
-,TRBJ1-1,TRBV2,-,TGTGCCAGCAGCCATACAGAGAACACTGAAGCTTTCTTT,CASSHTENTEAFF
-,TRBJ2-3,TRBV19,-,TGTGCCAGTAGTATAGATCCGGGATTCACAGATACGCAGTATTTT,CASSIDPGFTDTQYF
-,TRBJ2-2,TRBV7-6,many,TGTGCCAGCAGCTTAGTGGGGGGACCGAACACCGGGGAGCTGTTTTTT,CASSLVGGPNTGELFF
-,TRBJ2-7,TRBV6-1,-,TGTGCCAGCAGTGAAAACGGACAGTACGAGCAGTACTTC,CASSENGQYEQYF
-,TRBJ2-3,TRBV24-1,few,TGTGCCACCAGTGATTTGGGGACAAGGGAGGATACGCAGTATTTT,CATSDLGTREDTQYF
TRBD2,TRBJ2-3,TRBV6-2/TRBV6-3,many,TGTGCCAGCGAACTAGCGGGAGATACGCAGTATTTT,CASELAGDTQYF
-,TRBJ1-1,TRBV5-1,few,TGCGCCAGCAGCTTGGAACTAATGACTGAAGCTTTCTTT,CASSLELMTEAFF
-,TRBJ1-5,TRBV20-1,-,TGCAGTGCTAGCCATCTCAATCAGCCCCAGCATTTT,CSASHLNQPQHF
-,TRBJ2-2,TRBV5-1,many,TGCGCCAGCAGCTTGGATTCCGGGAACACCGGGGAGCTGTTTTTT,CASSLDSGNTGELFF
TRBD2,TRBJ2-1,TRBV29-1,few,TGCAGCGTTGGGGGCCTAGCGGGAGCGAGCTCCTACAATGAGCAGTTCTTC,CSVGGLAGASSYNEQFF
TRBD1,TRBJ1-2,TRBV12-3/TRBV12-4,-,TGTGCCAGCAGTCCACTGGGACAGGGCTTTGGCTACACCTTC,CASSPLGQGFGYTF
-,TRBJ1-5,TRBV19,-,TGTGCCAGTACACTCGAAGGGAATCAGCCCCAGCATTTT,CASTLEGNQPQHF
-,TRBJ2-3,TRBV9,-,TGTGCCAGCAGCGTAGAGGGCATCGGCACAGATACGCAGTATTTT,CASSVEGIGTDTQYF
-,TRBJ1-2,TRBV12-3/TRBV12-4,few,TGTGCCAGCAGTGTCTTGAGCCCGGGATGGGATGGCTACACCTTC,CASSVLSPGWDGYTF
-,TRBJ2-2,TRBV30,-,TGTGCCTGGTTAGGTCCCCTGGGGGAGCTGTTTTTT,CAWLGPLGELFF
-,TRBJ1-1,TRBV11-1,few,TGTGCCAGCAGCCCCTCCGAGGGGTGGAACACTGAAGCTTTCTTT,CASSPSEGWNTEAFF
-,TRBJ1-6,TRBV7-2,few,TGTGCCAGCAGCTTAGCAGGGCTAAATTCACCCCTCCACTTT,CASSLAGLNSPLHF
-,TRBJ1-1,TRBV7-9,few,TGTGCCAGCAGTATTATAGGGAACACTGAAGCTTTCTTT,CASSIIGNTEAFF